The 7 T cell receptor beta chains presented below share a single source sample, sequenced in a study of regulatory T cells in long-lasting Graves disease. iRepertoire HTBI primers and Arm-PCR of CDR3 regions built TCR beta libraries. TCRdb re-called the multiplex PCR reads through MiXCR, storing one row per CDR3 protein. In the table there are hundreds of thousands of distinct CDR3 sequences, 15% to 20% of which are singletons. Time point here: newly diagnosed GD, antithyroid drugs for less than 3 months. Extracted RNA from PBMCs served as the source of the TCR library. These data were also filed under a second study, of T cells in Graves' hyperthyroidism and ophthalmopathy.

Specimen: peripheral blood mononuclear cells (PBMCs), collected at new diagnosis, from a patient treated with antithyroid drugs. The receptors come from a woman aged 35-60 years with Graves disease.

In its sample, this clonotype was seen many times. The chain combines TRBV30 with TRBJ2-5; D possibly corresponds to TRBD1 (6 bases). CDR3 length equals 14 residues. Looked up from germline, CDR1 is GTSNPN and CDR2 is SVGIG (reference sequence). Trimming took off 2 bases at V and 9 bases at J, with 19 bases between the two ends. Here the CDR3 reads CAWSTDSPGVAQYF. The CDR3, as DNA: TGTGCCTGGAGTACGGACAGCCCTGGGGTGGCCCAGTACTTC.

This clonotype was picked up one time. A far larger clone is a single base away, which makes a read error likely. This chain connects TRBV12-3 or TRBV12-4 to TRBJ2-6; D ambiguous. The CDR3 is 13 residues long. CDR3 amino acids: CASSYSGTNVLTF. CDR3 in DNA: TGTGCCAGCAGTTACTCTGGGACCAACGTCCTGACTTTC.

This clonotype was observed a handful of times. The chain combines TRBV10-3 with TRBJ1-1, with a possible D match to TRBD1 (6 bases). The V gene's germline CDR1 is ENHRY and CDR2 SYGVKD. V lost 3 bases and J lost 5, with 13 bases in between. CDR3 size: 14 residues. DNA of the CDR3: TGTGCCATCAGTGAACAGGGCTTGGGTACTGAAGCTTTCTTT. Translated: CAISEQGLGTEAFF.

V gene TRBV5-1 combines with J gene TRBJ2-7; 7 nucleotides agree with TRBD1. Germline CDR1 reads SGHRS; CDR2 reads YFSETQ. The CDR3 runs to 15 residues. V dropped 2 bases and J dropped 4; count of bases not matched to a gene: 9. CDR3 loop: CASSFTGATLYEQYF. CDR3 sequence (DNA): TGCGCCAGCAGCTTTACAGGGGCGACTCTATACGAGCAGTACTTC.

This clonotype was found many times. Compared with germline, one end of the junction differs, possibly owing to a read error. This chain uses TRBV5-1 with TRBJ2-3, with 8 nucleotides matching TRBD2. The CDR3 has 14 amino acids. Germline lookup yields CDR1 SGHRS and CDR2 YFSETQ. The CDR3 loop is CASSLDREGDTQYF. The CDR3 coding sequence is TGTGCCAGCAGCTTGGATCGGGAGGGGGATACGCAGTATTTT.

Ten or more counts support this clonotype. The genes are TRBV10-1 and TRBJ2-3; D remains ambiguous. V gave up 0 bases and J gave up 0 bases, with 10 bases separating them. This CDR3 is 16 amino acids long. The V gene's germline CDR1 is WNHNN and CDR2 SYGVQD (reference sequence). The CDR3 DNA reads TGCGCCAGCAGTGAGTCAGACCTGAGTAGCACAGATACGCAGTATTTT. This sequence encodes CASSESDLSSTDTQYF.

V usage is TRBV7-9 and J usage is TRBJ1-1; no clear D. Germline values: CDR1 SEHNR, CDR2 FQNEAQ (reference sequence). The CDR3 runs 15 residues. The ends were cut back, 4 bases at V and 1 base at J, with 13 bases in the middle. The chain's CDR3 is CASSSITVGNTEAFF. The CDR3 nucleotides read TGTGCCAGCAGCTCTATTACAGTGGGGAACACTGAAGCTTTCTTT. Drawing the rest from reference TRBV7-9 and TRBJ1-1, the complete variable domain is DTGVSQNPRHKITKRGQNVTFRCDPISEHNRLYWYRQTLGQGPEFLTYFQNEAQLEKSRLLSDRFSAERPKGSFSTLEIQRTEQGDSAMYLCASSSITVGNTEAFFGQGTRLTVV.